This T cell receptor beta chain was obtained from a study of T cell responses to AZD1222 COVID-19 vaccine (dated by TCRdb to about 2021). Background on the whole study: AZD1222 recipients with second doses at about 4 weeks or about 12 weeks were pooled, because spike-specific TCR depth and breadth did not differ between schedules. A total of more than 230 trial participants underwent TCR sequencing, of whom 207 had received two doses of AZD1222 and 26 had received two doses of the MenACWY control vaccine. Trial participants were enrolled into age subgroups of 18-55, 56-69 and 70-plus years, which contained approximately 150, 28 and 58 TCR-sequenced participants, respectively.

About this clone: The specificity of this receptor is unknown. Base qualities are not provided; no much larger clone lies one nucleotide away.

Based on the germline V gene (reference sequence), the CDR1 and CDR2 sequences are PRHDT and FYEKMQ. Including the terminal cysteine and phenylalanine, the CDR3 comprises 13 residues. The kept DNA is CDR3 alone, 39 bases in frame from the first base. Trimming removed 6 bases from V and 4 bases from J, leaving 12 bases between the germline ends. The CDR3 regions of human TCRbeta chains were subjected to immunosequencing. For the original study's pipeline: TCRs in the repertoires were compared against a reference library of SARS-CoV-2-specific TCRs that had been generated with the MIRA antigen-specificity platform. Breadth was defined as the fraction of unique TCRs that were SARS-CoV-2-associated, and depth was defined as the fraction of total T cells that were SARS-CoV-2-associated. Using the MIRA data, each spike-specific TCR was mapped to the spike region that the TCR reacts to and placed in a CD4 or CD8 class. Log10-transformed breadth and depth values were compared by one-way ANOVA with Sidak's multiple comparisons tests. TCRdb took over this immuneACCESS table, retaining in-frame rearrangements with V and J assigned. Such tables are incomplete; in checked studies, under half of the missing clones stem from an unresolved V gene, and the remainder is unexplained. V and J calls and clone size are given by that table; D and trimming were obtained from the DNA. Across this sample there are about 150,000 clones, with around nine tenths seen only once. Over 1.1% of the sample lies in the top ten.

Taken with the paper, the label for time point translates to: baseline before first vaccination. Samples from vaccinated people were obtained from the UK trials COV001 and COV002, which included a single-blind randomized controlled phase 2/3 trial of AZD1222 (ChAdOx1 nCoV-19) in healthy adults. For TCRbeta chain sequencing, PBMC samples from trial participants were taken at day 0 and at day 28 after the second dose. The study at large found these results: Epitopes outside the regions mutated in the B.1.351 and B.1.1.7 variants were reportedly recognized by nearly half of the unique spike-specific TCRs. Because no samples from the day 14 peak response were available, repertoires could be characterized only after the peak T cell response. Vaccine-associated CD4 TCRs spanned the whole spike protein, with dominant responses in regions 160-218 and 743-854. Conclusions about previously exposed vaccinees were limited because only five to seven AZD1222 recipients were SARS-CoV-2 seropositive at baseline. The 56-69-year group was small, and its depth increase did not reach significance, likely because of low power. After two AZD1222 doses, both the breadth and the depth of spike-specific TCRs were significantly higher than at day 0 and than in MenACWY recipients. Participants were mostly white British, with more females than males. The authors suggested clonal diversity may have been underestimated.

The clonotype originates from an adult in good health. The V and J genes are TRBV13 and TRBJ1-2; the D segment could be TRBD1, given 6 matching bases. The starting material was peripheral blood, obtained on day 0 of AZD1222 vaccination. The nucleotide sequence is given as TGTGCCAGCAGTTCTGGACAGTTCTATGGCTACACCTTC. This yields the protein CASSSGQFYGYTF. Full variable domain (CDR3 extended with the reference TRBV13 and TRBJ1-2 proteins): AAGVIQSPRHLIKEKRETATLKCYPIPRHDTVYWYQQGPGQDPQFLISFYEKMQSDKGSIPDRFSAQQFSDYHSELNMSSLELGDSALYFCASSSGQFYGYTFGSGTRLTVV.